These 17 T cell receptor beta chains were sequenced from one sample in a study of tumor and adjacent non-tumor tissue in lung cancer. The template was RNA from unsorted bulk tissue. The library came from three nested PCR rounds adapted from ARM-PCR protocols. In TCRdb, the multiplex PCR reads were re-called with MiXCR into one record per CDR3 protein. Of 65,000 to 90,000 distinct CDR3 sequences in the sample, around 70% were seen once. Sequencing used lung tumor tissue. These receptors came from a woman in her 70s with non-small cell lung cancer.

As regards this clonotype: One junction end does not reproduce the germline sequence, and a read error may be involved. In DNA form, the CDR3 reads TGCGCCAGCAGTCAAGTAGCGGGGACCTACGAGCAGTACTTC. Translating it yields CASSQVAGTYEQYF. This rearrangement joins TRBV4-1 to TRBJ2-7; 8 bases align to TRBD2. Germline assignment: CDR1 MGHRA and CDR2 YSYEKL. The CDR3 consists of 14 residues.

About this clonotype itself: Germline and junction disagree at one end, which may indicate a read error. The rearrangement uses TRBV6-1 and TRBJ2-6; D might be TRBD1 (6 bases). The CDR3 totals 16 residues. Germline V gives CDR1 MNHNS, CDR2 SASEGT. The CDR3 region has the DNA TGTGCCAGCAGTCAGGGGTCTGGCTCTGGGGCCAACGTCCAGACTTTC. Its translation: CASSQGSGSGANVQTF.

Only a few counts were recorded for this clonotype. Possible read error: a much larger clone is one base away. This sequence joins TRBV29-1 and TRBJ2-3, with a tentative D call TRBD1 (6 bases). The CDR3 is 14 residues long. In germline, CDR1 is SQVTM, CDR2 ANQGSEA. The CDR3: CGVEGVEHTDTQYF. The DNA for the CDR3 is TGCGGCGTTGAGGGGGTGGAACACACAGATACGCAGTATTTT.

On this clonotype itself: Its ends do not fully match the called genes, so a read error is possible. The CDR3 DNA reads as TGTACCAGCAGCTCGTACTATGAGCAGTACTTC. Translated, it gives CTSSSYYEQYF. This rearrangement joins TRBV6-2 or TRBV6-3 to TRBJ2-7; D call uncertain. The CDR3 is 11 amino acids. The V gene's germline CDR1 is MNHEY and CDR2 SVGEGT.

This clonotype was seen ten or more times. This chain links TRBV4-1 with TRBJ2-1; unclear D gene. The CDR3 totals 15 residues. V dropped 2 bases and J dropped 6 bases, with 14 bases sitting between them. Looked up from germline, CDR1 is MGHRA and CDR2 is YSYEKL. The CDR3 here is CASSQPSTLSNEQFF. CDR3 nucleotide sequence: TGCGCCAGCAGCCAACCTAGTACCCTCAGCAATGAGCAGTTCTTC.

This clonotype was seen once. This may stem from a read error, because a much larger clone lies one nucleotide away. The chain links TRBV7-8 to TRBJ2-2; maybe TRBD1 (7 bases). This CDR3 contains 15 residues. Per germline, CDR1 SGHVS and CDR2 FQNEAQ. CDR3 nucleotide sequence: TGTACCAGCAGCCGCGGGACAGCTGGAACCGGGGAGCTGTTTTTT. Translated, it gives CTSSRGTAGTGELFF.

On this clonotype itself: Sequence at one end of the junction differs from germline and may be a read error. This chain joins TRBV6-2 or TRBV6-3 and TRBJ2-1; no clear D. CDR3 size: 11 residues. The germline V gene encodes CDR1 MNHEY and CDR2 SVGEGT. CDR3 residues: CARSYIREQFF. The CDR3, as DNA: TGTGCCAGGAGTTACATCCGTGAGCAATTCTTC.

Comments on this clonotype: This sequence may be a read error, since a much larger clone differs from it by one base. This chain links TRBV28 with TRBJ2-1; D not certain. This CDR3 comprises 10 residues. Per germline, CDR1 MDHEN and CDR2 SYDVKM. CDR3 sequence: CASSDNGQFF. The CDR3 nucleotides are TGTGCCAGCAGTGACAATGGGCAGTTCTTC. Together with reference TRBV28 and TRBJ2-1, the CDR3 gives the full variable domain: DVKVTQSSRYLVKRTGEKVFLECVQDMDHENMFWYRQDPGLGLRLIYFSYDVKMKEKGDIPEGYSVSREKKERFSLILESASTNQTSMYLCASSDNGQFFGPGTRLTVL.

This sequence joins TRBV29-1 and TRBJ2-3; D might be TRBD1 or TRBD2, each matching 6 bases. CDR1 is SQVTM, CDR2 ANQGSEA, per germline. Trimming removed 3 bases at V and 11 bases at J, with 18 bases between. The CDR3 spans 13 residues. In DNA, the CDR3 is TGCAGCGTTGATACAGGGCCGCGGGACATGCAGTATTTT. The encoded protein is CSVDTGPRDMQYF.

For this clonotype: Mismatch with germline at one junction end may stem from a read error. The chain combines TRBV4-1 with TRBJ2-5; the D gene is possibly TRBD1 (6 bases). From germline, CDR1 is MGHRA and CDR2 YSYEKL. The CDR3 is 15 amino acids. The CDR3 DNA reads as TGCGTCAGCAGCCATACGTGGACAGTACAAGAGACCCAGTATTTC. Its protein product is CVSSHTWTVQETQYF.

For this clonotype: Sequence at one end of the junction differs from germline and may be a read error. The chain combines TRBV7-8 with TRBJ2-7, with 9 bases matching TRBD1. CDR1 is SGHVS, CDR2 FQNEAQ, per germline. The CDR3 runs 16 residues. In DNA form, the CDR3 reads TGTGCCAGCAGCCCCAAATCGGGACAGGGACCTTTTGTGCAGTACTTT. Amino acid sequence: CASSPKSGQGPFVQYF. The variable domain in full, with the rest retrieved from reference TRBV7-8 and TRBJ2-7, is GAGVSQSPRYKVAKRGQDVALRCDPISGHVSLFWYQQALGQGPEFLTYFQNEAQLDKSGLPSDRFFAERPEGSVSTLKIQRTQQEDSAVYLCASSPKSGQGPFVQYFGPGTRLTVT.

The V gene is TRBV29-1, the J gene TRBJ1-5, with D tentatively TRBD1 (5 bases). V lost 1 base to trimming and J lost 8 bases, with 12 bases between them. This CDR3 is built from 13 residues. Germline-derived CDR1 and CDR2 are SQVTM and ANQGSEA. The CDR3: CSVEGGQGKPQHF. The DNA for the CDR3 is TGCAGCGTTGAAGGGGGTCAGGGCAAGCCCCAGCATTTT.

A remark on this clonotype: The junction and the germline gene differ at one end; a read error may be behind it. V usage is TRBV29-1 and J usage is TRBJ2-4; D is perhaps TRBD1 or TRBD2 (5 bases each). The CDR3 spans 12 residues. Germline V gives CDR1 SQVTM, CDR2 ANQGSEA. Here the CDR3 reads CSVGASRDVQYF. The CDR3 nucleotides read TGCAGTGTTGGGGCATCAAGGGACGTTCAGTACTTC.

There are many counts of this clonotype. CDR3 sequence reads: CASSQEGQPATNEKLFF. CDR3 DNA: TGCGCCAGCAGCCAAGAGGGACAGCCAGCAACTAATGAAAAACTGTTTTTT. The chain carries TRBV4-1 and TRBJ1-4, with TRBD1 identical over 7 bases. The V segment lost 0 bases and the J segment 0 bases; nucleotides outside the gene matches: 4. Germline values: CDR1 MGHRA, CDR2 YSYEKL. This CDR3 region has 17 residues.

The chain recombines TRBV10-2 with TRBJ2-7; a possible D gene is TRBD2 (6 bases). The CDR3 runs to 14 residues. Germline CDR1 reads WSHSY; CDR2 reads SAAADI. Between the trimmed V and J ends, which lost 6 bases and 8 bases, there was a span of 20 bases. The DNA of the CDR3 is TGCGCCAGCAGCACGCTAGCGTTTAGTCGACAGCAGTACTTC. Residues: CASSTLAFSRQQYF.

A note on this clonotype: At one boundary the junction diverges from the germline segment, which might be a read error. V is TRBV18 and J is TRBJ1-5; D not resolved. CDR3 length: 16 residues. The germline V gene has CDR1 KGHSH and CDR2 LQKENI. The DNA of the CDR3 is TGTCCCAGCTCACCGTCCATTTCGGATAGCAATCAGCCCCAGCATTTT. Encoded protein: CPSSPSISDSNQPQHF.

This clonotype was counted at least ten times. J is TRBJ2-6 and V is TRBV7-8; D gene unclear. The length of the CDR3 is 16 residues. Germline values: CDR1 SGHVS, CDR2 FQNEAQ. The V end lost 0 bases, the J end lost 2 bases, and 8 bases lay between the germline ends. The CDR3 region has the DNA TGTGCCAGCAGCTTAGCGCTAGTAACTGGGGCCAACGTCCTGACTTTC. Translated: CASSLALVTGANVLTF.